These 27 T cell receptor beta chains came from one sample sequenced in a study of cytomegalovirus exposure and HLA in healthy donors (dated by TCRdb to the late 2010s). The library was generated by the immunoSEQ multiplex PCR assay. The clones in this table, taken by TCRdb from immuneACCESS, are in-frame only. Not every clone is retained; where verified, under half of the shortfall comes from an unresolved V gene, and the cause of the rest is unknown. This sample gives about 220,000 clones in total; about 90% of them show up just once. The top ten constitute 0.85% to 1.2% of the sample. Sample: PBMCs. These receptors came from a woman under 30 in good health and CMV-seronegative.

This sequence joins TRBV5-1 and TRBJ1-2; D not certain. CDR1 and CDR2 (germline): SGHRS, YFSETQ. The CDR3 extends over 15 amino acids. The V gene lost 3 bases and the J gene lost 9 bases, with 21 bases spanning the gap. The CDR3 coding sequence is TGCGCCAGCAGCTCCTTCTTTCCCTCCCGGGGTAGCTACACCTTC. As protein: CASSSFFPSRGSYTF.

V and J are TRBV11-2 and TRBJ2-1, with a possible D match to TRBD2 (6 bases). This CDR3 region has 14 residues. CDR1 and CDR2 from the germline V gene are SGHAT and FQNNGV. The germline V and J ends were trimmed by 1 base and 7 bases, with 11 bases remaining between them. CDR3: CASSLVGTFNEQFF. The CDR3 DNA follows: TGTGCCAGCAGCTTAGTGGGGACTTTTAATGAGCAGTTCTTC. The whole variable domain, remainder taken from reference TRBV11-2 and TRBJ2-1, is EAGVAQSPRYKIIEKRQSVAFWCNPISGHATLYWYQQILGQGPKLLIQFQNNGVVDDSQLPKDRFSAERLKGVDSTLKIQPAKLEDSAVYLCASSLVGTFNEQFFGPGTRLTVL.

This chain uses TRBV2 with TRBJ1-4; D might be TRBD1 (6 bases). Germline V gives CDR1 SNHLY, CDR2 FYNNEI. V was clipped by 6 bases and J by 6 bases, with 17 bases between them. This CDR3 has 15 amino acids. The CDR3 is CASRVQGYSDEKLFF. DNA of the CDR3: TGTGCCAGCAGGGTACAGGGTTATAGTGATGAAAAACTGTTTTTT.

This chain uses TRBV2 with TRBJ1-1; D uncertain. The CDR3 is made up of 14 amino acids. The V end was cut by 2 bases, the J end by 0 bases, with 7 bases between. In germline, CDR1 is SNHLY, CDR2 FYNNEI. This CDR3 reads CASSERSMNTEAFF. DNA for the CDR3: TGTGCCAGCAGTGAACGAAGCATGAACACTGAAGCTTTCTTT.

The J gene is TRBJ2-3, the V gene TRBV11-2; 8 nucleotides line up with TRBD2. From germline, CDR1 is SGHAT and CDR2 FQNNGV. This CDR3 has 15 amino acids. Trimming cost V 5 bases and J 6 bases; bases outside gene matches: 10. The CDR3 region has the DNA TGTGCCAGCAGCCAAAGGGGACTAGAGGGGGATACGCAGTATTTT. Translating it yields CASSQRGLEGDTQYF.

This clone came up once. The same CDR3 arises from other DNA sequences in this sample as well. The chain couples TRBV2 to TRBJ1-5, with D possibly TRBD1 on 5 matching bases. The CDR3 has 13 residues. V gave up 6 bases and J gave up 0 bases, with 6 bases separating them. CDR1 and CDR2 from the germline V gene are SNHLY and FYNNEI. The CDR3 reads CASSDSSNQPQHF. The CDR3 DNA sequence: TGTGCCAGCAGCGACAGTAGCAATCAGCCCCAGCATTTT.

This chain connects TRBV29-1 to TRBJ2-3, with D perhaps matching TRBD1 (6 bases). Germline assignment: CDR1 SQVTM and CDR2 ANQGSEA. V shed 3 bases and J shed 5 bases, with 12 bases lying between them. The CDR3 loop spans 13 amino acids. The CDR3 DNA sequence: TGCAGCGTTGAGTGGGGCAGGGGAGATACGCAGTATTTT. Translation: CSVEWGRGDTQYF.

V gene TRBV19 combines with J gene TRBJ1-2, with TRBD1 matching 8 bases. Trimming took 3 bases from V and 7 from J; bases not matched to a gene: 7. The CDR3 contains 14 residues. Germline lookup yields CDR1 LNHDA and CDR2 SQIVND (reference sequence). CDR3 region: CASSIGTGASGYTF. The CDR3, as DNA: TGTGCCAGTAGTATCGGGACAGGAGCCTCTGGCTACACCTTC.

The chain combines TRBV19 with TRBJ1-1; 7 bases line up with TRBD1. Germline V gives CDR1 LNHDA, CDR2 SQIVND (reference sequence). J was trimmed by 4 bases and V by 1 base; bases with no gene match: 12. This CDR3 spans 17 amino acids. CDR3 residues: CASSIAPGTVFGTEAFF. Here the CDR3 DNA reads TGTGCCAGTAGTATAGCCCCGGGGACAGTGTTTGGCACTGAAGCTTTCTTT.

The chain joins TRBV12-5 to TRBJ2-2; possibly TRBD2 for D (5 bases). The V end was cut by 0 bases, the J end by 6 bases, with 14 bases between. The CDR3 length is 16 residues. Germline CDR1 and CDR2: LGHNT and FRNRAP. The CDR3 region is CASGLVLGRGAGELFF. The CDR3 bases are TGTGCTAGTGGTTTGGTACTAGGTCGGGGAGCCGGGGAGCTGTTTTTT.

The chain combines TRBV28 with TRBJ1-5, with 8 bases identical to TRBD1. This CDR3 region has 17 residues. The V segment lost 5 bases and the J segment 2 bases; nucleotides outside the gene matches: 11. Germline V gene lookup returns CDR1 MDHEN and CDR2 SYDVKM. CDR3 amino acids: CASSRNQGALGNQPQHF. For the CDR3, the DNA is TGTGCCAGCAGTCGAAATCAGGGGGCGCTCGGCAATCAGCCCCAGCATTTT.

The chain links TRBV6-5 to TRBJ1-3; TRBD1 agrees at 8 bases. After removal of 6 bases from V and 8 bases from J, the junction contained 3 bases not matched to a gene. The CDR3 sequence is 12 residues long. Germline loops: CDR1 MNHEY, CDR2 SVGAGI. The CDR3 sequence is CASSQTGDTIYF. The CDR3 region has the DNA TGTGCCAGCAGCCAGACAGGGGACACCATATATTTT.

The V call is TRBV2, the J call TRBJ2-7; 10 bases fit TRBD2. This CDR3 region has 16 residues. J was trimmed by 1 base and V by 6 bases; bases with no gene match: 9. The germline gives CDR1 SNHLY, CDR2 FYNNEI. CDR3 in amino acids: CASSQPGTSVSYEQYF. In DNA, the CDR3 is TGTGCCAGCAGCCAACCCGGGACTAGCGTATCCTACGAGCAGTACTTC.

The rearrangement uses TRBV7-2 and TRBJ1-2, with D possibly matching TRBD1 (5 bases). Trimming pared 3 bases from V and 4 bases from J, leaving 9 bases between. The CDR3 runs 13 residues. Germline V gives CDR1 SGHTA, CDR2 FQGNSA. The CDR3 DNA follows: TGTGCCAGCAGCTTCCAGGGAACCTATGGCTACACCTTC. It translates to CASSFQGTYGYTF.

Here the CDR3 reads CSARRGGEGEQYF. As DNA, the CDR3 is TGCAGCGCTCGACGAGGAGGGGAAGGTGAGCAGTACTTC. The rearrangement links TRBV29-1 to TRBJ2-7, with a weak D call TRBD2 (6 bases). With 7 bases removed from V and 7 bases from J, the gap between germline ends came to 20 bases. The CDR3 has 13 amino acids. Germline values: CDR1 SQVTM, CDR2 ANQGSEA.

This sequence joins TRBV28 and TRBJ2-5, with 7 bases identical to TRBD1. V was pared by 5 bases and J by 1 base, with 4 bases of the junction left unmatched. Germline values: CDR1 MDHEN, CDR2 SYDVKM. The CDR3 is 14 amino acids. CDR3 sequence: CASSVDRVQETQYF. For the CDR3, the DNA is TGTGCCAGCAGTGTCGACAGGGTCCAAGAGACCCAGTACTTC.

This rearrangement joins TRBV29-1 to TRBJ2-7, with 10 nucleotides matching TRBD1. CDR1 is SQVTM and CDR2 is ANQGSEA in the germline V gene. The junction had 5 bases not matched to a gene; V was cut back by 3 bases and J by 0 bases. The length of the CDR3 is 15 residues. CDR3 in DNA: TGCAGCGTTGATTGGGGACAGGGGAGCTCCTACGAGCAGTACTTC. It is translated as CSVDWGQGSSYEQYF.

The CDR3 here is CASSFLGTSGKGNEQFF. The CDR3 DNA reads TGTGCCAGCAGTTTCCTCGGGACTAGCGGGAAGGGAAATGAGCAGTTCTTC. This chain uses TRBV27 with TRBJ2-1; 13 nucleotides match TRBD2. Germline lookup yields CDR1 MNHEY and CDR2 SMNVEV (reference sequence). The CDR3 contains 17 residues. V was pared by 3 bases and J by 7 bases, with 9 bases of the junction left unmatched.

V gene TRBV5-1 combines with J gene TRBJ2-1; 9 bases fit TRBD2. Per the germline V gene, CDR1 is SGHRS and CDR2 is YFSETQ. V shed 4 bases, J shed 6 bases, and the junction held 11 bases outside the gene matches. This CDR3 region has 16 residues. CDR3 in DNA: TGCGCCAGCAGCAGAATACCGGGACTAGCTCCCAATGAGCAGTTCTTC. Translated, it gives CASSRIPGLAPNEQFF.

The chain uses TRBV29-1 and TRBJ2-1; 8 nucleotides agree with TRBD2. Germline V CDR1 and CDR2: SQVTM, ANQGSEA. There are 17 residues in the CDR3. J gave up 7 bases and V 4 bases, and 18 bases lay outside the gene matches. The CDR3 reads CSVGPPIERELGNEQFF. The CDR3 DNA reads as TGCAGCGTTGGGCCCCCTATAGAGCGGGAGTTGGGAAATGAGCAGTTCTTC.

CDR3 amino acids: CASSLADKTYEQYF. The CDR3 region has the DNA TGTGCCAGCAGCTTGGCCGACAAAACCTACGAGCAGTACTTC. The rearrangement links TRBV5-6 to TRBJ2-7, with unresolved D. The V gene's germline CDR1 is SGHDT and CDR2 YYEEEE. V lost 0 bases to trimming and J lost 2 bases, with 9 bases between them. The CDR3 is 14 amino acids.

V is TRBV19 and J is TRBJ2-2; D is possibly TRBD2 (6 bases). This CDR3 has 17 amino acids. Germline CDR1 reads LNHDA; CDR2 reads SQIVND (reference sequence). Trimming removed 3 bases from V and 1 base from J, with 15 bases in between. CDR3 residues: CASSITVRRGNTGELFF. For the CDR3, the DNA is TGTGCCAGTAGTATCACGGTTCGGCGGGGGAACACCGGGGAGCTGTTTTTT.

This clone was seen more than once but under ten times. CDR3 region: CSARRSNYGYTF. The CDR3 DNA reads TGCAGCGCCCGTCGGAGTAACTATGGCTACACCTTC. The chain combines TRBV29-1 with TRBJ1-2, with unresolved D. This CDR3 contains 12 residues. The ends were cut back, 7 bases at V and 1 base at J, with 10 bases in the middle. Per the germline V gene, CDR1 is SQVTM and CDR2 is ANQGSEA.

The J gene is TRBJ2-5, the V gene TRBV18; D uncertain. This CDR3 has 14 residues. V gave up 2 bases and J gave up 3 bases, with 10 bases separating them. The V gene's germline CDR1 is KGHSH and CDR2 LQKENI. CDR3 in amino acids: CASSPTLVKETQYF. The CDR3, as DNA: TGTGCCAGCTCACCAACCCTAGTTAAAGAGACCCAGTACTTC.

The gene calls are TRBV25-1 and TRBJ2-3, with D unclear. Germline V gene data show CDR1 as MGHDK and CDR2 as SYGVNS. The CDR3 runs 14 residues. Trimming cost V 5 bases and J 2 bases, with 11 bases left between them. The CDR3 DNA follows: TGTGCCAGCAGTACGCTCCACTTCACAGATACGCAGTATTTT. Its protein product is CASSTLHFTDTQYF. The full variable domain, with the rest looked up from reference TRBV25-1 and TRBJ2-3, is EADIYQTPRYLVIGTGKKITLECSQTMGHDKMYWYQQDPGMELHLIHYSYGVNSTEKGDLSSESTVSRIRTEHFPLTLESARPSHTSQYLCASSTLHFTDTQYFGPGTRLTVL.

The chain carries TRBV19 and TRBJ1-5; D unresolved. This CDR3 is built from 14 residues. Germline V CDR1 and CDR2: LNHDA, SQIVND (reference sequence). Trimming took 5 bases from V and 6 from J, leaving 14 bases between them. The CDR3, as DNA: TGTGCCAGTAGTTACTCGAGTGGAGGTCAGCCCCAGCATTTT. Protein: CASSYSSGGQPQHF.

The chain has TRBV10-1 and TRBJ2-2; possibly TRBD2 for D (7 bases). Deletions cut 4 bases from V and 4 bases from J, with 10 bases between. CDR3 length: 14 amino acids. Germline CDR1 is WNHNN and CDR2 is SYGVQD (reference sequence). The CDR3 DNA is TGCGCCAGCAGTGGGGGGGGCCGCACCGGGGAGCTGTTTTTT. Translating gives CASSGGGRTGELFF.